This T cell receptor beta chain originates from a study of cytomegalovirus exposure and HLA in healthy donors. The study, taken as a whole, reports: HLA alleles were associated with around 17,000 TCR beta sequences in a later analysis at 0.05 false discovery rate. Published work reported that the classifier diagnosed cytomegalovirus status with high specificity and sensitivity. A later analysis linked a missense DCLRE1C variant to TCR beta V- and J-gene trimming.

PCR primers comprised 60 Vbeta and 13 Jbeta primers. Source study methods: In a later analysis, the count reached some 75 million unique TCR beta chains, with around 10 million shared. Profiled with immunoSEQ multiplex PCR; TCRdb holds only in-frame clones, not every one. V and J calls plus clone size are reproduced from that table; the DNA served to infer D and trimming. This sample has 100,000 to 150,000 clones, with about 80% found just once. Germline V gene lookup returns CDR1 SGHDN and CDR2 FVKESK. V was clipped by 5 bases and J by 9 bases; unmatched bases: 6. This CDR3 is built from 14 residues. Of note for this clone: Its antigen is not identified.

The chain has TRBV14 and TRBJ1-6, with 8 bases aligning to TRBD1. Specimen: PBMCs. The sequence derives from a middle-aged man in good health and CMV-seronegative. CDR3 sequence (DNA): TGTGCCAGCAGCTGGACAGGGTCCTTTTCACCCCTCCACTTT. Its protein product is CASSWTGSFSPLHF.